The 30 T cell receptor beta chains presented below share a single source sample, sequenced in a study of regulatory dendritic cells for organ transplantation. Sorted subsets were CFSE-labeled and cultured about 5 days with allogeneic dendritic cells. Clones were sequenced by immunoSEQ multiplex PCR, and TCRdb holds only the in-frame ones, with some missing. The data hold more than 15,000 clones, with less than 85% observed a single time. The antigens of these receptors remain unknown. Sample: memory CD4+ T cells from blood cultured with regulatory dendritic cells. Documented subset: CD45RO+ memory T cells. The receptors were gathered from a human donor in good health.

The chain links TRBV4-3 to TRBJ2-7; D gene uncertain. The CDR3 is 13 residues long. The V end lost 0 bases, the J end lost 1 base, and 4 bases lay between the germline ends. The germline V gene encodes CDR1 LGHNA and CDR2 YSLEER. In DNA, the CDR3 is TGCGCCAGCAGCCAAGACTCTTCCTACGAGCAGTACTTC. It translates to CASSQDSSYEQYF.

This chain links TRBV4-2 with TRBJ2-1, with a possible D match to TRBD2 (5 bases). V lost 1 base and J 2 bases, leaving 12 bases between the germline ends. CDR1 and CDR2 (germline): LGHNA, YNFKEQ. The CDR3 totals 16 residues. The chain's CDR3 is CASSQGGQGTYNEQFF. The CDR3, as DNA: TGTGCCAGCAGCCAAGGCGGGCAAGGAACCTACAATGAGCAGTTCTTC.

This clone was recorded only once. The J gene is TRBJ1-2, the V gene TRBV7-8, with D possibly matching TRBD1 (5 bases). Trimming took 5 bases from V and 3 from J, leaving 10 bases between them. The CDR3 has 13 residues. CDR1 is SGHVS, CDR2 FQNEAQ, per germline. The CDR3 reads CASSPRGDYGYTF. The CDR3 region has the DNA TGTGCCAGCAGCCCCCGGGGGGACTATGGCTACACCTTC.

V is TRBV7-9 and J is TRBJ2-1, with 8 nucleotides matching TRBD2. V was clipped by 4 bases and J by 5 bases; unmatched bases: 7. CDR3 size: 15 residues. CDR1 is SEHNR, CDR2 FQNEAQ, per germline (reference sequence). The CDR3 is CASSWGLGPHNEQFF. The CDR3 nucleotides are TGTGCCAGCAGCTGGGGACTAGGGCCCCACAATGAGCAGTTCTTC.

This chain joins TRBV6-5 and TRBJ2-7; 7 bases align to TRBD1. V shed 5 bases and J 3 bases; nucleotides not matched to a gene: 10. The CDR3 runs to 15 residues. In germline, CDR1 is MNHEY, CDR2 SVGAGI. The CDR3 loop is CASSTGQEGLYEQYF. CDR3 in DNA: TGTGCCAGCAGTACTGGACAGGAAGGTCTCTACGAGCAGTACTTC.

V usage is TRBV5-6 and J usage is TRBJ1-3; D may be TRBD1 (5 bases). The CDR3 totals 16 residues. The germline gives CDR1 SGHDT, CDR2 YYEEEE. V was cut by 4 bases and J by 0 bases, with 14 bases left in between. The CDR3 loop is CASSNYLGGSGNTIYF. As DNA, the CDR3 is TGTGCCAGCAGCAACTACCTCGGGGGCTCTGGAAACACCATATATTTT.

The chain links TRBV6-5 to TRBJ1-2; 11 bases fit TRBD1. Trimming cost V 4 bases and J 7 bases; bases outside gene matches: 5. The CDR3 extends over 14 amino acids. Germline CDR1 and CDR2: MNHEY and SVGAGI. The chain's CDR3 is CASSSGQGARGYTF. Written as DNA, the CDR3 is TGTGCCAGCAGTTCTGGACAGGGGGCGCGTGGCTACACCTTC.

CDR3 bases: TGTGCCGGCCGAGACGGGAGCTCCTACGAGCAGTACTTC. Amino acid sequence: CAGRDGSSYEQYF. This chain uses TRBV2 with TRBJ2-7; possibly TRBD2 for D (6 bases). With 11 bases removed from V and 0 bases from J, the gap between germline ends came to 14 bases. The germline CDR1 and CDR2 sequences are SNHLY and FYNNEI. The CDR3 has 13 amino acids.

The chain uses TRBV7-9 and TRBJ1-2; D unclear. The CDR3 is 14 amino acids. Trimming removed 6 bases from V and 2 bases from J, with 13 bases in between. CDR1 and CDR2 from the germline V gene are SEHNR and FQNEAQ (reference sequence). The CDR3 bases are TGTGCCAGCAGTCCTGTCGCGCTCAACTATGGCTACACCTTC. Translation gives CASSPVALNYGYTF.

The rearrangement joins TRBV7-9 to TRBJ2-5, with D possibly matching TRBD2 (5 bases). The length of the CDR3 is 13 residues. CDR1 is SEHNR and CDR2 is FQNEAQ in the germline V gene (reference sequence). Trimming pared 5 bases from V and 5 bases from J, leaving 12 bases between. This chain's CDR3 is CASSGGRVETQYF. CDR3 coding DNA: TGTGCCAGCAGCGGCGGGCGGGTTGAGACCCAGTACTTC.

Details on this clone: The junction shows a germline mismatch at one end, possibly a read error. The CDR3 reads CASSIYRENQSQHF. The CDR3, as DNA: TGTGCCAGTAGTATCTACAGGGAGAATCAGTCCCAGCATTTT. V gene TRBV19 combines with J gene TRBJ1-5; a possible D gene is TRBD1 (6 bases). The germline V gene encodes CDR1 LNHDA and CDR2 SQIVND (reference sequence). The length of the CDR3 is 14 residues.

CDR3 coding DNA: TGTGCCAGCAGCTCGGGGACTAGCGGAACCTACACAGATACGCAGTATTTT. It yields the protein CASSSGTSGTYTDTQYF. This rearrangement joins TRBV5-4 to TRBJ2-3, with 11 nucleotides matching TRBD2. CDR3 length equals 17 residues. From germline, CDR1 is SGHNT and CDR2 YYREEE (reference sequence). Unmatched junction bases numbered 8, after V lost 3 bases and J lost 2 bases. The full variable domain, completed using reference TRBV5-4 and TRBJ2-3, is ETGVTQSPTHLIKTRGQQVTLRCSSQSGHNTVSWYQQALGQGPQFIFQYYREEENGRGNFPPRFSGLQFPNYSSELNVNALELDDSALYLCASSSGTSGTYTDTQYFGPGTRLTVL.

This chain links TRBV7-2 with TRBJ2-5; D gene ambiguous. Germline assignment: CDR1 SGHTA and CDR2 FQGNSA. CDR3 length: 13 residues. Trimming took off 5 bases at V and 0 bases at J, with 7 bases between the two ends. CDR3 region: CASSAFYQETQYF. The CDR3 DNA follows: TGTGCCAGCAGCGCTTTCTACCAAGAGACCCAGTACTTC.

The chain links TRBV6-6 to TRBJ2-1; D remains unclear. The CDR3 has 14 amino acids. Germline CDR1 reads MNHNY; CDR2 reads SVGAGI (reference sequence). The germline V and J ends were trimmed by 6 bases and 4 bases, with 13 bases remaining between them. The CDR3 DNA reads as TGTGCCAGCAGCCGGACCCGTAATTACAATGAGCAGTTCTTC. Its translation: CASSRTRNYNEQFF.

The rearrangement uses TRBV5-5 and TRBJ2-7; 7 bases are shared with TRBD1. V was pared by 4 bases and J by 2 bases, with 3 bases of the junction left unmatched. Germline V CDR1 and CDR2: SGHKS, YYEKEE (reference sequence). The CDR3 length is 13 residues. In nucleotides, the CDR3 is TGTGCCAGCAGCCGTACAGGGGCCTACGAGCAGTACTTC. This translates into CASSRTGAYEQYF.

The chain is built from TRBV7-2 and TRBJ2-5, with unresolved D. The CDR3 is 12 amino acids. Germline CDR1 SGHTA, CDR2 FQGNSA. V lost 5 bases, J lost 5 bases, and 9 bases lay in between. The CDR3 is CASSPFGETQYF. CDR3 DNA sequence: TGTGCCAGCAGCCCCTTTGGGGAGACCCAGTACTTC.

Details on this clone: This same CDR3 is encoded by further DNA sequences in the sample. The J gene is TRBJ2-7, the V gene TRBV2; D might be TRBD1 (5 bases). The germline V gene encodes CDR1 SNHLY and CDR2 FYNNEI. Trimming shortened V by 2 bases and J by 2 bases, and 10 bases separated the two germline ends. This CDR3 region has 14 residues. The CDR3 nucleotides read TGTGCCAGCAGTGAACAGGGTTTAACCTACGAGCAGTACTTC. As protein: CASSEQGLTYEQYF.

V is TRBV6-1 and J is TRBJ1-5; D is undetermined. This CDR3 has 14 amino acids. The V and J ends lost 0 bases and 0 bases respectively, with 3 bases between them. Germline V CDR1 and CDR2: MNHNS, SASEGT. In DNA form, the CDR3 reads TGTGCCAGCAGTGAAGCGGGTAGCAATCAGCCCCAGCATTTT. It codes for CASSEAGSNQPQHF.

The chain joins TRBV10-3 to TRBJ2-7; 7 bases are shared with TRBD2. With V trimmed by 8 bases and J by 6 bases, 13 bases remained unmatched. Germline V gives CDR1 ENHRY, CDR2 SYGVKD. CDR3 length: 14 residues. CDR3 loop: CAIASGGRVAEQYF. CDR3 nucleotides: TGTGCCATCGCCTCAGGTGGGAGGGTGGCCGAGCAGTACTTC.

This rearrangement joins TRBV2 to TRBJ2-7, with 7 bases identical to TRBD2. The CDR3 covers 16 residues. Germline values: CDR1 SNHLY, CDR2 FYNNEI. J was trimmed by 6 bases and V by 5 bases; bases with no gene match: 16. The CDR3 DNA follows: TGTGCCAGCAGTTCGGGACCTAGGGAGGGCTCTTTCGAGCAGTACTTC. Translated, it gives CASSSGPREGSFEQYF.

In its sample, this clone is medium-sized. This chain uses TRBV5-1 with TRBJ2-1, with 12 bases fitting TRBD2. The trim removed 1 base at V and 4 bases at J, leaving 3 bases unmatched. The CDR3 length is 16 residues. Germline lookup yields CDR1 SGHRS and CDR2 YFSETQ. CDR3 sequence: CASSLSTSGGYNEQFF. The CDR3 DNA sequence: TGCGCCAGCAGCTTGTCTACTAGCGGGGGGTACAATGAGCAGTTCTTC.

The rearrangement links TRBV11-1 to TRBJ2-7; D assignment may be TRBD1 or TRBD2 (6 bases each). The CDR3 covers 16 residues. The V end lost 5 bases, the J end lost 0 bases, and 17 bases lay between the germline ends. CDR1 is SGHAT and CDR2 is FQDESV in the germline V gene (reference sequence). CDR3 coding DNA: TGTGCCAGCAGCGCCCGAGGGGGGTCCAGCTCCTACGAGCAGTACTTC. Translating gives CASSARGGSSSYEQYF.

J is TRBJ2-7 and V is TRBV5-1; 16 bases align to TRBD2. Germline loops: CDR1 SGHRS, CDR2 YFSETQ. The V segment lost 4 bases and the J segment 2 bases; nucleotides outside the gene matches: 12. The length of the CDR3 is 19 residues. The CDR3 coding sequence is TGCGCCAGCAGCCCGACCGGGACTAGCGGGAGGGCTATCCCCTACGAGCAGTACTTC. Translation gives CASSPTGTSGRAIPYEQYF. The full variable domain, in which reference TRBV5-1 and TRBJ2-7 provide the parts outside the CDR3, is KAGVTQTPRYLIKTRGQQVTLSCSPISGHRSVSWYQQTPGQGLQFLFEYFSETQRNKGNFPGRFSGRQFSNSRSEMNVSTLELGDSALYLCASSPTGTSGRAIPYEQYFGPGTRLTVT.

This chain uses TRBV10-3 with TRBJ1-5; maybe TRBD1 (5 bases). The CDR3 sequence is 15 residues long. The germline V and J ends were trimmed by 6 bases and 3 bases, with 15 bases remaining between them. Germline values: CDR1 ENHRY, CDR2 SYGVKD. CDR3 loop: CAISPGGYANQPQHF. As DNA, the CDR3 is TGTGCCATCAGCCCCGGGGGGTATGCCAATCAGCCCCAGCATTTT.

The rearrangement uses TRBV29-1 and TRBJ2-5; TRBD2 aligns across 8 bases. This CDR3 is built from 14 residues. The V segment lost 5 bases and the J segment 2 bases; nucleotides outside the gene matches: 7. Per germline, CDR1 SQVTM and CDR2 ANQGSEA. CDR3 nucleotide sequence: TGCAGCGTTTTGGTGGCGGGAGGACAAGAGACCCAGTACTTC. Encoded protein: CSVLVAGGQETQYF.

The rearrangement links TRBV18 to TRBJ2-3; a weak D match, TRBD2 (6 bases). From germline, CDR1 is KGHSH and CDR2 LQKENI. The CDR3 is 13 residues long. The V and J ends lost 1 base and 4 bases respectively, with 6 bases between them. The CDR3 DNA reads as TGTGCCAGCTCACCACGGGAGGCAGATACGCAGTATTTT. Translated: CASSPREADTQYF.

The chain carries TRBV7-2 and TRBJ2-4; TRBD2 matches 7 bases. V shed 2 bases and J 0 bases; nucleotides not matched to a gene: 4. The CDR3 spans 16 residues. The germline V gene encodes CDR1 SGHTA and CDR2 FQGNSA. CDR3 protein: CASSLSSGLAKNIQYF. CDR3 DNA sequence: TGTGCCAGCAGCTTATCTAGCGGACTAGCCAAAAACATTCAGTACTTC.

J is TRBJ1-2 and V is TRBV7-2; no clear D. Germline CDR1 reads SGHTA; CDR2 reads FQGNSA. Trimming removed 1 base at V and 1 base at J, with 7 bases between. The CDR3 extends over 14 amino acids. The DNA for the CDR3 is TGTGCCAGCAGCTTAGACGGCGGTAACTATGGCTACACCTTC. This sequence encodes CASSLDGGNYGYTF. The complete variable domain, with remaining parts taken from reference TRBV7-2 and TRBJ1-2, reads GAGVSQSPSNKVTEKGKDVELRCDPISGHTALYWYRQSLGQGLEFLIYFQGNSAPDKSGLPSDRFSAERTGGSVSTLTIQRTQQEDSAVYLCASSLDGGNYGYTFGSGTRLTVV.

The gene calls are TRBV7-8 and TRBJ1-5; D is unresolved. V was cut by 4 bases and J by 0 bases, with 16 bases left in between. The V gene's germline CDR1 is SGHVS and CDR2 FQNEAQ. The CDR3 is made up of 17 amino acids. In DNA, the CDR3 is TGTGCCAGCAGCTCACCTGGATTGGGCCATAGCAATCAGCCCCAGCATTTT. It codes for CASSSPGLGHSNQPQHF.

V usage is TRBV7-3 and J usage is TRBJ2-3; no clear D gene. The CDR3 spans 18 residues. Germline V CDR1 and CDR2: SGHTA, FQGTGA. V was trimmed by 0 bases and J by 0 bases, leaving 16 bases between them. CDR3 sequence reads: CASSLTGRSSSSTDTQYF. CDR3 DNA sequence: TGTGCCAGCAGCTTAACTGGAAGGTCTTCTTCTAGCACAGATACGCAGTATTTT.